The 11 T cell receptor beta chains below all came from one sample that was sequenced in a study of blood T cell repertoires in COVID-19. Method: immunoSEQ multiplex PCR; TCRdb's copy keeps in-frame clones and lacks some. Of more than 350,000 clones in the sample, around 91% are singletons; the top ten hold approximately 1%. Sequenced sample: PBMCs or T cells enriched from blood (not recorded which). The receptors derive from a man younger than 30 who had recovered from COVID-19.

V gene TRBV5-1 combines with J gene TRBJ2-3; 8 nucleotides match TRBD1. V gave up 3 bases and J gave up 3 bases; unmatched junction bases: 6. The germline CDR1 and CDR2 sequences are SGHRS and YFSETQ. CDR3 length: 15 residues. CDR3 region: CASSSRTGRTDTQYF. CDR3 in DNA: TGCGCCAGCAGCTCTCGGACAGGGAGGACAGATACGCAGTATTTT.

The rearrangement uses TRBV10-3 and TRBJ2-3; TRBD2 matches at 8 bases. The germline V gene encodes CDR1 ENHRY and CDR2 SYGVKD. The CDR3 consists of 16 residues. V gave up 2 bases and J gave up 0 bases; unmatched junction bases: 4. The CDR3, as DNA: TGTGCCATCAGTGAGGGTAGCGGGACTAGCACAGATACGCAGTATTTT. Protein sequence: CAISEGSGTSTDTQYF.

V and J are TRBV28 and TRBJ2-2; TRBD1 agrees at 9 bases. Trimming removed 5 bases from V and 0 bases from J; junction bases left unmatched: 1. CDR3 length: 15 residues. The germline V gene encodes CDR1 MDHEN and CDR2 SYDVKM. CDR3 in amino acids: CASSRDRANTGELFF. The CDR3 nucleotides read TGTGCCAGCAGTCGGGACAGGGCGAACACCGGGGAGCTGTTTTTT.

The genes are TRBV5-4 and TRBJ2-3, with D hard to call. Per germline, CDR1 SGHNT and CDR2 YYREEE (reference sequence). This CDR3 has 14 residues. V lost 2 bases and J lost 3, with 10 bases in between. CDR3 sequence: CASSFYQATDTQYF. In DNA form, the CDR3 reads TGTGCCAGCAGCTTTTATCAAGCAACAGATACGCAGTATTTT. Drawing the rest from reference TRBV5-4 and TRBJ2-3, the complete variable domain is ETGVTQSPTHLIKTRGQQVTLRCSSQSGHNTVSWYQQALGQGPQFIFQYYREEENGRGNFPPRFSGLQFPNYSSELNVNALELDDSALYLCASSFYQATDTQYFGPGTRLTVL.

The CDR3 protein is CASSTPPGGGLNTGELFF. As DNA, the CDR3 is TGTGCCAGCAGCACCCCCCCCGGTGGGGGACTGAACACCGGGGAGCTGTTTTTT. The V gene is TRBV7-9, the J gene TRBJ2-2, with a tentative D call TRBD2 (6 bases). The CDR3 spans 18 residues. Germline assignment: CDR1 SEHNR and CDR2 FQNEAQ (reference sequence). V lost 5 bases and J 1 base, leaving 20 bases between the germline ends.

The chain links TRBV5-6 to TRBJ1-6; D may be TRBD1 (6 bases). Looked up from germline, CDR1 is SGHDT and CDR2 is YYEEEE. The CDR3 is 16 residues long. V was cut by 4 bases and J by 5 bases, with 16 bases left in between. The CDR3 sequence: CASSVRGAPNNSPLHF. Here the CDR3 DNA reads TGTGCCAGCAGCGTGCGGGGGGCACCTAATAATTCACCCCTCCACTTT.

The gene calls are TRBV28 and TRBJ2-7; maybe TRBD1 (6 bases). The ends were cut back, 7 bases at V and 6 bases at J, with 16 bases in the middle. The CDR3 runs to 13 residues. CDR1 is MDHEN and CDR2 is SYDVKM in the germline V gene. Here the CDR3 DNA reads TGTGCCAGCACCGCCTCTACAGGGCCCGAGCAGTACTTC. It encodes CASTASTGPEQYF.

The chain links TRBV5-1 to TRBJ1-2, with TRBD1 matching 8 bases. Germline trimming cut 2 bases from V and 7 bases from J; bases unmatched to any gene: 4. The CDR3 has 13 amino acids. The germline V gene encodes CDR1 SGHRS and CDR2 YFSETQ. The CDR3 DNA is TGCGCCAGCAGCTTTGGACAGGGTGGTGGCTACACCTTC. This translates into CASSFGQGGGYTF.

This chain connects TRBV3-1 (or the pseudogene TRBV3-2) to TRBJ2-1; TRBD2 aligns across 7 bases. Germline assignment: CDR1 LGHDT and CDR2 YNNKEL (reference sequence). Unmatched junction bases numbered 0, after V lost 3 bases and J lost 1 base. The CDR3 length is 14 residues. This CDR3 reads CASSQGGSYNEQFF. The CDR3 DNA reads TGTGCCAGCAGCCAGGGGGGGTCCTACAATGAGCAGTTCTTC.

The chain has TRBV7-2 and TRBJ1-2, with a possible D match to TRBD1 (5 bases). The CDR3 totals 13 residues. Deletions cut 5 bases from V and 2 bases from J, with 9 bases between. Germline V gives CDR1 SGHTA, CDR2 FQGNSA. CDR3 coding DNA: TGTGCCAGCAGCCCTCAGGGAAACTATGGCTACACCTTC. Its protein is CASSPQGNYGYTF.

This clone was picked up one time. CDR3 DNA: TGTGCCACCAGCGACGGGACAGCCTACAAGAGCGGTCAGCCCCAGCATTTT. Translation gives CATSDGTAYKSGQPQHF. V and J are TRBV15 and TRBJ1-5, with 7 bases matching TRBD1. Losses at the gene ends were 5 bases for V and 6 bases for J; bases not matched to a gene: 16. Germline CDR1 is LNHNV and CDR2 is YYDKDF (reference sequence). There are 17 residues in the CDR3. Using reference TRBV15 and TRBJ1-5 for the parts outside the CDR3, the full variable domain is DAMVIQNPRYQVTQFGKPVTLSCSQTLNHNVMYWYQQKSSQAPKLLFHYYDKDFNNEADTPDNFQSRRPNTSFCFLDIRSPGLGDTAMYLCATSDGTAYKSGQPQHFGDGTRLSIL.